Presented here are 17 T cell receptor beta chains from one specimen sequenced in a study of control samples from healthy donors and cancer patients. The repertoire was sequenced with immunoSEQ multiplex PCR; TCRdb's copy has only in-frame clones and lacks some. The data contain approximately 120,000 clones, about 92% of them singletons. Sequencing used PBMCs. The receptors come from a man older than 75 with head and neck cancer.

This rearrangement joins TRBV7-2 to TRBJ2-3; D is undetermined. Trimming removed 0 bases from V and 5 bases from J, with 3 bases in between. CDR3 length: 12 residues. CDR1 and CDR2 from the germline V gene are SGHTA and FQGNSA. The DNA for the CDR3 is TGTGCCAGCAGCTTAGCCCGAGATACGCAGTATTTT. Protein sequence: CASSLARDTQYF.

The CDR3 protein is CAWAARETQYF. CDR3 nucleotide sequence: TGTGCCTGGGCGGCGAGAGAGACCCAGTACTTC. The genes are TRBV30 and TRBJ2-5; unclear D gene. CDR1 and CDR2 from the germline V gene are GTSNPN and SVGIG (reference sequence). The V and J ends lost 5 bases and 4 bases respectively, with 8 bases between them. The CDR3 has 11 amino acids.

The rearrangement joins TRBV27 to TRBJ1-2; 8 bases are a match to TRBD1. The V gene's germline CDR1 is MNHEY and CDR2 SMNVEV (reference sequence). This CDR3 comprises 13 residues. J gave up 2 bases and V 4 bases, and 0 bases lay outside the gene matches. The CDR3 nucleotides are TGTGCCAGCAGTTGGACAGGGAACTATGGCTACACCTTC. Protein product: CASSWTGNYGYTF.

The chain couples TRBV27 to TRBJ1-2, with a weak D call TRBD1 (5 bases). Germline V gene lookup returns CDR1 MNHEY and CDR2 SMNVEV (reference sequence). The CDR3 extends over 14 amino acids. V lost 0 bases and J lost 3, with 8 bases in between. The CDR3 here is CASSLSGGYYGYTF. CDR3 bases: TGTGCCAGCAGTTTATCCGGGGGGTACTATGGCTACACCTTC.

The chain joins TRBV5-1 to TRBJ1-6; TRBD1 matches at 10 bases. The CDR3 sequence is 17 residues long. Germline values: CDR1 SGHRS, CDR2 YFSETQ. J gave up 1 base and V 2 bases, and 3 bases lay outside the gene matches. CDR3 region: CASSLGDRGSYNSPLHF. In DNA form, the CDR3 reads TGCGCCAGCAGCTTAGGGGACAGGGGTTCCTATAATTCACCCCTCCACTTT.

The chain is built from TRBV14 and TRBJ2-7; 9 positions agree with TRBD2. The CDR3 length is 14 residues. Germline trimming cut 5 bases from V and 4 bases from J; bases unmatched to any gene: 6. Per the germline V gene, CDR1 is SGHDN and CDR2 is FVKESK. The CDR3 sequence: CASSDPTSGYEQYF. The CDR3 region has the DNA TGTGCCAGCAGCGACCCGACTAGCGGATACGAGCAGTACTTC.

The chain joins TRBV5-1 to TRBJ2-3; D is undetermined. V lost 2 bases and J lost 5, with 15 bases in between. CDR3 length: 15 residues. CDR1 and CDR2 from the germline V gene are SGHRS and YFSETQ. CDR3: CASSFPGSGGDTQYF. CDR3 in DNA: TGCGCCAGCAGCTTCCCCGGGTCCGGCGGAGATACGCAGTATTTT.

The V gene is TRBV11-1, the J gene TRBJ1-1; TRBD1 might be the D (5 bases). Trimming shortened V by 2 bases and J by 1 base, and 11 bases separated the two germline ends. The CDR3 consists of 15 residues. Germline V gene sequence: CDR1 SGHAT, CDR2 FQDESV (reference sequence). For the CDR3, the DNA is TGTGCCAGCAGCTTACAGGGAGACGGGAACACTGAAGCTTTCTTT. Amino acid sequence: CASSLQGDGNTEAFF.

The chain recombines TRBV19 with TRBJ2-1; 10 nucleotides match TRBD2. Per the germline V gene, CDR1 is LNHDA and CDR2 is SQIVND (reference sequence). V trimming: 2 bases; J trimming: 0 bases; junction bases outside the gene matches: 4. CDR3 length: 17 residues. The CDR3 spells CASSISPSGSSYNEQFF. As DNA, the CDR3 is TGTGCCAGTAGTATATCACCTAGCGGGAGCTCCTACAATGAGCAGTTCTTC.

This CDR3 reads CASSLGRLAGKADYEQYF. In nucleotides, the CDR3 is TGTGCCAGCAGCTTAGGAAGGCTAGCGGGGAAGGCCGACTACGAGCAGTACTTC. The V and J genes are TRBV11-2 and TRBJ2-7; 9 bases align to TRBD2. Unmatched junction bases numbered 13, after V lost 1 base and J lost 3 bases. The CDR3 is 18 residues long. CDR1 is SGHAT, CDR2 FQNNGV, per germline.

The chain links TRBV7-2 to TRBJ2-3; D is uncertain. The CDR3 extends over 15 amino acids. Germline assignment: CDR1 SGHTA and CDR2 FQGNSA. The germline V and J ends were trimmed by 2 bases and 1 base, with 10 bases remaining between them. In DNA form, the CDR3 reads TGTGCCAGCAGCTTACGCATCTTTGGCACAGATACGCAGTATTTT. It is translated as CASSLRIFGTDTQYF.

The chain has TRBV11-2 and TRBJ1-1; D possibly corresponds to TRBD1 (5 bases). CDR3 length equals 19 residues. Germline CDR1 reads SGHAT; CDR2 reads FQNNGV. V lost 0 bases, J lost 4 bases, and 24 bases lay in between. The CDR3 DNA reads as TGTGCCAGCAGCTTAGAGCCCAGGTACTCCCGAGGGGTGGGCACTGAAGCTTTCTTT. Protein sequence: CASSLEPRYSRGVGTEAFF.

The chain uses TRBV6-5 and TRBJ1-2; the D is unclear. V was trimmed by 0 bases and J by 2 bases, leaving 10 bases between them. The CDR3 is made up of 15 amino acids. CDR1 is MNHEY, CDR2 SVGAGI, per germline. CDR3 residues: CASSYSGRHNYGYTF. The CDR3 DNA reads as TGTGCCAGCAGTTACTCTGGTAGGCACAACTATGGCTACACCTTC.

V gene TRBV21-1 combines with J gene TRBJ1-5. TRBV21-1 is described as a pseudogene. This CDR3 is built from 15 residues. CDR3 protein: CASTEHLEADQPQHF. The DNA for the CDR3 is TGTGCCAGCACCGAGCATCTCGAGGCCGATCAGCCCCAGCATTTT.

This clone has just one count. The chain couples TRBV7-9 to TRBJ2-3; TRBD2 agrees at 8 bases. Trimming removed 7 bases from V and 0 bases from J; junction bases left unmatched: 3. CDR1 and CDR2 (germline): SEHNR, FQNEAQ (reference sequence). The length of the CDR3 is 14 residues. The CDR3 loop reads CASTTSGSTDTQYF. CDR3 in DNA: TGTGCCAGCACCACTAGCGGTAGCACAGATACGCAGTATTTT.

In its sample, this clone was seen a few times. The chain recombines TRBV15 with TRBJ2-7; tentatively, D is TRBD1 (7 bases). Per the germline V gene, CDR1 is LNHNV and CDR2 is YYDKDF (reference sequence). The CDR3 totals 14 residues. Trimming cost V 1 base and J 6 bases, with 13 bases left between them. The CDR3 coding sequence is TGTGCCACCAGCAGAGGACAGGGAGGACGCGAGCAGTACTTC. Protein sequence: CATSRGQGGREQYF.

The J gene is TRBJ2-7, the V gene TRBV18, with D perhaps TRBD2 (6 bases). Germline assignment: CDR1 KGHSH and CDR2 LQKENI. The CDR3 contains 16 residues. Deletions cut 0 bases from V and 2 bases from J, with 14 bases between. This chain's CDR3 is CASSPPIPSVTYEQYF. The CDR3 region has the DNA TGTGCCAGCTCACCACCGATTCCTAGCGTAACCTACGAGCAGTACTTC. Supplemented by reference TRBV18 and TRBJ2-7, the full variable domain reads NAGVMQNPRHLVRRRGQEARLRCSPMKGHSHVYWYRQLPEEGLKFMVYLQKENIIDESGMPKERFSAEFPKEGPSILRIQQVVRGDSAAYFCASSPPIPSVTYEQYFGPGTRLTVT.